This T cell receptor beta chain is drawn from a study of blood T cell repertoires in COVID-19. Study details: Acute and convalescent COVID-19 specimens originated in the United States, Italy and Spain. PBMCs, B-cell-depleted T cells, or T cells were the source of the cDNA or gDNA that made up the material.

This clone was recorded a few times. The table came from immunoSEQ multiplex PCR; TCRdb's copy has only in-frame clones and leaves some out. This sample has about 210,000 clones, with approximately 84% found just once. Sequenced material: peripheral blood. This clonotype was sampled from a woman in her 50s with active or convalescent COVID-19.

CDR3 residues: CASSFHPGQGARSNQPQHF. CDR3 sequence (DNA): TGTGCCAGCAGCTTTCATCCGGGACAGGGGGCGAGGAGCAATCAGCCCCAGCATTTT. V is TRBV21-1 and J is TRBJ1-5; no DNA check was done on the table's D call, TRBD1. TRBV21-1 is an annotated pseudogene. The length of the CDR3 is 19 residues.